This T cell receptor beta chain originates from a study of T cells in localized non-small cell lung cancer. On this clone itself: Its antigen is undetermined.

Clones were read by immunoSEQ multiplex PCR, and TCRdb kept only the in-frame ones, dropping some. The repertoire holds 55,000 to 65,000 clones, with roughly 90% as singletons. Overall study findings and caveats: Longer overall survival was seen with higher T cell density measured in blood. Adjacent lung was found to contain a median around 56 of the top 100 tumor clones.

The CDR3 totals 13 residues. Germline lookup yields CDR1 SNHLY and CDR2 FYNNEI. Trimming stripped 9 bases from V and 10 bases from J, with 19 bases between. The V gene is TRBV2, the J gene TRBJ2-1; D is possibly TRBD1 (5 bases). Sample: peripheral blood, taken before any cancer treatment. The receptor was derived from a man aged 35-69 years with stage I squamous cell lung carcinoma. CDR3 in amino acids: CARTTGQISEQFF. CDR3 DNA: TGTGCCAGAACCACCGGACAAATTAGCGAGCAGTTCTTC.